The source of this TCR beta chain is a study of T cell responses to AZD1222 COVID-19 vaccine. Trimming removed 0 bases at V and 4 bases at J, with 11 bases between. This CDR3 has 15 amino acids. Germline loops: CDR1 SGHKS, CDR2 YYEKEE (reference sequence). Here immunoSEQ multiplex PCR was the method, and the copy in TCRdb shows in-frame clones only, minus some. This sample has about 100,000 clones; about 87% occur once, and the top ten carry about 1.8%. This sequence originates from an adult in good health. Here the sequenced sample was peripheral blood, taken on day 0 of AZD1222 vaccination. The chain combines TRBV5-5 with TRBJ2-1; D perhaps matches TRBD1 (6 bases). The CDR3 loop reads CASSLDGGSYNEQFF. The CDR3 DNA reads TGTGCCAGCAGCTTGGATGGGGGCTCGTACAATGAGCAGTTCTTC.